The table lists the clone carrying this TCR beta chain with a few counts. Its target is not known. These data originate in a study of T cell responses to AZD1222 COVID-19 vaccine. Study findings and constraints: Dominant CD4 TCR responses targeted spike regions 160-218 and 743-854.

The CDR3 runs to 17 residues. Germline V gene lookup returns CDR1 MDHEN and CDR2 SYDVKM. V gave up 6 bases and J gave up 2 bases; unmatched junction bases: 10. TCRdb's copy holds only in-frame clones and misses some; the assay was immunoSEQ multiplex PCR. This sample yields over 150,000 clones, of which approximately 90% are seen a single time; approximately 0.97% belongs to the top ten. The rearrangement uses TRBV28 and TRBJ2-7; 13 bases are shared with TRBD2. This material consisted of peripheral blood, taken 28 days after the second AZD1222 dose. The sequence derives from an adult who received the AZD1222 COVID-19 vaccine. CDR3 residues: CASRTPVGTSGAYEQYF. The DNA for the CDR3 is TGTGCCAGCAGGACCCCCGTGGGGACTAGCGGGGCCTACGAGCAGTACTTC.